Below, 6 T cell receptor beta chains from the same sample are listed, as sequenced in a study of T-cell memory formation after mild COVID-19 (TCRdb year 2021). To prepare the library, 5' RACE was applied. Sequencing was performed on an Illumina NovaSeq 6000. The raw public data were reprocessed by TCRdb itself: fastp quality trimming at Q25, MiXCR clonotype calling, in-frame beta chains only. Each CDR3 protein gets just one entry, which takes the most common genes and DNA from the rows behind it. Here the sample has a few hundred thousand distinct CDR3 sequences; roughly 21% occur a single time. Of the sample, under 15% falls within the top ten clones. Sequenced material: PBMCs or a T cell subset sorted from them (not recorded which). These receptor sequences come from an adult woman who had mild COVID-19 (a few samples of this study predate the infection). The sample titles of this study are shuffled in the database, so cell type and time point are left out; the donor was told from shared clones.

This clonotype has only a few counts. The chain has TRBV28 and TRBJ2-5; D unresolved. Germline V CDR1 and CDR2: MDHEN, SYDVKM. The CDR3 covers 16 residues. V lost 1 base, J lost 3 bases, and 15 bases lay in between. The CDR3 DNA reads as TGTGCCAGCAGTTTATCTTCCTCCCTAGAGGAAGAGACCCAGTACTTC. As protein: CASSLSSSLEEETQYF.

The chain employs TRBV7-6 and TRBJ1-5; 9 nucleotides align to TRBD1. In germline, CDR1 is SGHVS, CDR2 FNYEAQ. This CDR3 region has 15 residues. V trimming: 4 bases; J trimming: 1 base; junction bases outside the gene matches: 2. The CDR3 protein is CASSSGTGSNQPQHF. The CDR3, as DNA: TGTGCCAGCAGCTCGGGGACAGGGAGCAATCAGCCCCAGCATTTT.

The chain recombines TRBV6-2 or TRBV6-3 with TRBJ2-7; 10 bases line up with TRBD1. The germline CDR1 and CDR2 sequences are MNHEY and SVGEGT. The CDR3 totals 15 residues. With V trimmed by 0 bases and J by 4 bases, 3 bases remained unmatched. The CDR3 DNA reads TGTGCCAGCAGTTACTCGACAGGGGGCGGTTACGAGCAGTACTTC. Residues: CASSYSTGGGYEQYF.

V is TRBV29-1 and J is TRBJ2-7; 11 nucleotides match TRBD1. V dropped 2 bases and J dropped 3; count of bases not matched to a gene: 3. The CDR3 runs 14 residues. Germline V gives CDR1 SQVTM, CDR2 ANQGSEA. The CDR3 sequence: CSVESGTGGYEQYF. The CDR3 DNA sequence: TGCAGCGTTGAATCCGGGACAGGGGGCTACGAGCAGTACTTC.

This clonotype was detected a few times. The gene calls are TRBV7-6 and TRBJ2-5; tentatively, D is TRBD2 (5 bases). This CDR3 is built from 14 residues. Trimming shortened V by 1 base and J by 6 bases, and 12 bases separated the two germline ends. Germline V lookup: CDR1 SGHVS, CDR2 FNYEAQ. CDR3 DNA sequence: TGTGCCAGCAGCTTAGAACTAGGTCGGCAGACCCAGTACTTC. This sequence encodes CASSLELGRQTQYF.

The CDR3 bases are TGTGCCAGCAGCTTAGATTCGCCTAGCGCCTACAATGAGCAGTTCTTC. This sequence encodes CASSLDSPSAYNEQFF. This rearrangement joins TRBV7-9 to TRBJ2-1, with D possibly TRBD2 on 6 matching bases. V was pared by 1 base and J by 2 bases, with 12 bases between. Germline V gene data show CDR1 as SEHNR and CDR2 as FQNEAQ (reference sequence). The CDR3 totals 16 residues.